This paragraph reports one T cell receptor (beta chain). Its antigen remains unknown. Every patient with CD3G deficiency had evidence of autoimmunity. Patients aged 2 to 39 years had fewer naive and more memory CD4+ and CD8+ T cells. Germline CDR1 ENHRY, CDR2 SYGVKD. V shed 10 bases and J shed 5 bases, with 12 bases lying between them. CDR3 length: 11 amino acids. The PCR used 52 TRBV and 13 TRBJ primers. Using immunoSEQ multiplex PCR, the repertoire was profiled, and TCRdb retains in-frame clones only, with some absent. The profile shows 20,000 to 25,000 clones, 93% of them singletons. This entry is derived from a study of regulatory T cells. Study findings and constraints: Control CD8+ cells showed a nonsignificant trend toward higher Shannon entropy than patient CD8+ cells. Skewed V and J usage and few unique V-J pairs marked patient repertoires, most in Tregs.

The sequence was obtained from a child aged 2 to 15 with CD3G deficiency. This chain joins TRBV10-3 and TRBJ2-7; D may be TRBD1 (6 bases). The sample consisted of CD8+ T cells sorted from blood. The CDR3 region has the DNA TGTGCCACGTTGGGGGCAGACGAGCAGTACTTC. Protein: CATLGADEQYF.